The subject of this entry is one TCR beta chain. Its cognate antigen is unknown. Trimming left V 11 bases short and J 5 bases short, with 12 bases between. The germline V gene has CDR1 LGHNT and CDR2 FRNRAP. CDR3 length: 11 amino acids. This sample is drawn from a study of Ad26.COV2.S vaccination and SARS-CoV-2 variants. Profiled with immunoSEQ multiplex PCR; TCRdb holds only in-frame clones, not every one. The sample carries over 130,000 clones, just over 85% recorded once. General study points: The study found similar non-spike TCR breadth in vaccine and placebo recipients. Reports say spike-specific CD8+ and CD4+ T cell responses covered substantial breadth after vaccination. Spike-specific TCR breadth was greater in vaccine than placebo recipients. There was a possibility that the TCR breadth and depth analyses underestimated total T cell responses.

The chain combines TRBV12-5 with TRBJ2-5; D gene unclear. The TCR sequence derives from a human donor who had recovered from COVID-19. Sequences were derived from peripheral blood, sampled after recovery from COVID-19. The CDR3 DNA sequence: TGTGCTTCGGCAGGCCTGGAGACCCAGTACTTC. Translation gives CASAGLETQYF.